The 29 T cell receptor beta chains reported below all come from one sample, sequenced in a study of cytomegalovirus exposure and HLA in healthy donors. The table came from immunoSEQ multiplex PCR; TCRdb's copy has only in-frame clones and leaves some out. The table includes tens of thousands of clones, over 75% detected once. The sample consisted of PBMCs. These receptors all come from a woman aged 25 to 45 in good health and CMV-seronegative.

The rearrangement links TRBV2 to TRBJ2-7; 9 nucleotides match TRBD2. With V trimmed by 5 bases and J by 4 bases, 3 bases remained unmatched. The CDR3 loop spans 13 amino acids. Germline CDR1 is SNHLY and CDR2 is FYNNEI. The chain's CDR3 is CASSLSGSYEQYF. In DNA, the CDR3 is TGTGCCAGCAGTCTTAGCGGGAGTTACGAGCAGTACTTC.

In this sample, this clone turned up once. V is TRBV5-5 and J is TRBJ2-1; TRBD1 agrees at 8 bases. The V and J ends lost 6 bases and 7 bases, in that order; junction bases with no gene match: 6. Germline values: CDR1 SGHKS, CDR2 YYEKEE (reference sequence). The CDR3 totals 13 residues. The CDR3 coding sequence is TGTGCCAGCACCGGGACAGGTCTTAATGAGCAGTTCTTC. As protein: CASTGTGLNEQFF.

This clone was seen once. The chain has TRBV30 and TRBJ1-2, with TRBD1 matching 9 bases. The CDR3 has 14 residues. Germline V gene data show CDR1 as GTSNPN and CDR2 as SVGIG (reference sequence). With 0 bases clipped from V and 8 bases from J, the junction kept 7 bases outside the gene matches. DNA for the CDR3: TGTGCCTGGAGTGTGGTACAGGGGGCTGGAGGCTACACCTTC. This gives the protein CAWSVVQGAGGYTF.

CDR3 sequence: CASSPLGPGTEAFF. As DNA, the CDR3 is TGTGCCAGCTCACCATTAGGCCCGGGGACTGAAGCTTTCTTT. The chain links TRBV18 to TRBJ1-1; D is uncertain. The CDR3 contains 14 residues. V gave up 2 bases and J gave up 5 bases, with 12 bases separating them. Per germline, CDR1 KGHSH and CDR2 LQKENI.

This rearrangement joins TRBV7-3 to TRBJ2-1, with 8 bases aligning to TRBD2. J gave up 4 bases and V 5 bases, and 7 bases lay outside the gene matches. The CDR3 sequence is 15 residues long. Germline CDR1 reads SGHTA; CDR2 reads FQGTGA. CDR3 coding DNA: TGTGCCAGCAGCGTAAATAGCGGGACATACAATGAGCAGTTCTTC. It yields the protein CASSVNSGTYNEQFF.

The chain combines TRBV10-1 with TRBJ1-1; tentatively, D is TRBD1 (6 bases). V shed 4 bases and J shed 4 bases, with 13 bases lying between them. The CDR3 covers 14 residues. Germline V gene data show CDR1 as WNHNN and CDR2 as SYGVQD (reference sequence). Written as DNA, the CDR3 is TGCGCCAGCAGTGCCAACAGGGAGCTCACTGAAGCTTTCTTT. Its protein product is CASSANRELTEAFF.

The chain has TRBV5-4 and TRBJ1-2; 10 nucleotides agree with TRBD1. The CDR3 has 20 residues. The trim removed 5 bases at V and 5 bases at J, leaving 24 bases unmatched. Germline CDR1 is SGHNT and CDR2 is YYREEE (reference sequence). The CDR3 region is CASSPGTGQGGERHRYGYTF. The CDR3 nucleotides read TGTGCCAGCAGTCCAGGGACCGGACAGGGGGGGGAGAGGCACCGTTATGGCTACACCTTC.

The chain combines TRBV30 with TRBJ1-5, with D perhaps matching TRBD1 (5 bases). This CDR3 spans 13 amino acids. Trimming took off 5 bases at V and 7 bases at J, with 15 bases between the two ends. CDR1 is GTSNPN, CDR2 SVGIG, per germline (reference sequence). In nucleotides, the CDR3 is TGTGCCTGGGCGTCCTACGGACAACAGCCCCAGCATTTT. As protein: CAWASYGQQPQHF.

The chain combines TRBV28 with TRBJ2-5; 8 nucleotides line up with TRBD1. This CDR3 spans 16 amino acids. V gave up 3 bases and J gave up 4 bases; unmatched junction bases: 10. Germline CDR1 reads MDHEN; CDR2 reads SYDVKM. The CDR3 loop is CASSFSGTGYRETQYF. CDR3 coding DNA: TGTGCCAGCAGTTTCTCCGGGACAGGATATCGAGAGACCCAGTACTTC.

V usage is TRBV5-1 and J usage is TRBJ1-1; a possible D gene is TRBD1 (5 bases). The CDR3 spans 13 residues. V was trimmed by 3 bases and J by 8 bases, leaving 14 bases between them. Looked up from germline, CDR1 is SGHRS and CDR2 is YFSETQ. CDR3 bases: TGCGCCAGCAGCTCAGGGATGGATCGGGAAGCTTTCTTT. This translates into CASSSGMDREAFF.

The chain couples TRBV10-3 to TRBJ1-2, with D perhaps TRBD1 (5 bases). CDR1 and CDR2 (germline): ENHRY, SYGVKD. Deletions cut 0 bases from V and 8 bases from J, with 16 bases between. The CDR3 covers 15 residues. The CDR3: CAISESGQGLGGYTF. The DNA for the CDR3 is TGTGCCATCAGTGAGTCGGGCCAGGGCCTCGGAGGCTACACCTTC.

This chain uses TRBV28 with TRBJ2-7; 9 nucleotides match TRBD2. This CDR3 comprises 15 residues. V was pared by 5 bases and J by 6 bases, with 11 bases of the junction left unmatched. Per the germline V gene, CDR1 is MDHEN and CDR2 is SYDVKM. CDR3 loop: CASSATSGQSSEQYF. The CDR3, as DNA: TGTGCCAGCAGTGCGACTAGCGGCCAATCTAGCGAGCAGTACTTC.

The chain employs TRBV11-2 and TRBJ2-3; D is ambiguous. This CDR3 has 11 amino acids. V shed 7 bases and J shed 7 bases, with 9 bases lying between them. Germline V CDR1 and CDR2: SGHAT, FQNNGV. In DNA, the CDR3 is TGTGCCAGCACCTCGAGCTATACGCAGTATTTT. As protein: CASTSSYTQYF.

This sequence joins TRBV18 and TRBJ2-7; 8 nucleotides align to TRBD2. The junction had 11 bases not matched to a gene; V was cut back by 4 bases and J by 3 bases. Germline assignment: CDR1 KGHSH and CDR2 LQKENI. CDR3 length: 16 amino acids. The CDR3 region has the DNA TGTGCCAGCTCACGGGGGTCCCTGGCGGGAGGCTACGAGCAGTACTTC. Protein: CASSRGSLAGGYEQYF.

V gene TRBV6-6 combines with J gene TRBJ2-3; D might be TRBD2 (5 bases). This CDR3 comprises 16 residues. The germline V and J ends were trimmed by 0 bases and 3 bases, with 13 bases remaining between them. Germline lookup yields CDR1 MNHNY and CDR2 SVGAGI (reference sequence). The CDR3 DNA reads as TGTGCCAGCAGTTACTCGAGTGGGAGCAGAACAGATACGCAGTATTTT. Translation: CASSYSSGSRTDTQYF.

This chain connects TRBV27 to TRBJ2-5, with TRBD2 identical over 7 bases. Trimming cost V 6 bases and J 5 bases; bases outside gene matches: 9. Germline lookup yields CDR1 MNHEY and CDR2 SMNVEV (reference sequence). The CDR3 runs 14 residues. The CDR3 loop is CASRTAREGETQYF. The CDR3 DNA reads TGTGCCAGCAGGACCGCCAGGGAGGGTGAGACCCAGTACTTC.

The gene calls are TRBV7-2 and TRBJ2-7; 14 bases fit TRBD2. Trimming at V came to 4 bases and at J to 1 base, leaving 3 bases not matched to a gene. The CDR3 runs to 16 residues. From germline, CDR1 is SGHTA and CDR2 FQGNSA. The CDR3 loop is CASSSRTSGRSYEQYF. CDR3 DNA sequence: TGTGCCAGCAGCTCCCGGACTAGCGGGAGGTCCTACGAGCAGTACTTC.

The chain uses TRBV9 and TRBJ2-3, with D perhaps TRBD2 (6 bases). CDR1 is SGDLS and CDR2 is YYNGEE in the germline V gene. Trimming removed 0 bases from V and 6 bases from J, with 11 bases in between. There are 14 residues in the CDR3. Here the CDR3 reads CASSVAGGVDTQYF. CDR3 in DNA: TGTGCCAGCAGCGTAGCCGGAGGGGTGGATACGCAGTATTTT.

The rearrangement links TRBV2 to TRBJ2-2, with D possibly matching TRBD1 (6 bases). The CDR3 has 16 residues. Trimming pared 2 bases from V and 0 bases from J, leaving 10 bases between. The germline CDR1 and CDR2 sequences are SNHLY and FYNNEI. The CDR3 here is CASSETQGANTGELFF. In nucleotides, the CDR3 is TGTGCCAGCAGTGAAACACAGGGAGCGAACACCGGGGAGCTGTTTTTT.

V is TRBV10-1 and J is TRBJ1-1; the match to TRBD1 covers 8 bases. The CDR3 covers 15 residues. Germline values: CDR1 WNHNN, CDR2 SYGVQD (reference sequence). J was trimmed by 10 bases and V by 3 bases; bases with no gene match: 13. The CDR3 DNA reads TGCGCCAGCAGTGACACTGGACAGGGATTCTCTCGAGCTTTCTTT. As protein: CASSDTGQGFSRAFF.

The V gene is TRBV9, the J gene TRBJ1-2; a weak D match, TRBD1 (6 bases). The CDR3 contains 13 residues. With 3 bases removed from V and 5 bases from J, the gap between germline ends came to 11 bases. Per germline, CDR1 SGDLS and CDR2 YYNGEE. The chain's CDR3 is CASSDTGKYGYTF. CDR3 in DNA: TGTGCCAGCAGCGATACAGGGAAGTATGGCTACACCTTC.

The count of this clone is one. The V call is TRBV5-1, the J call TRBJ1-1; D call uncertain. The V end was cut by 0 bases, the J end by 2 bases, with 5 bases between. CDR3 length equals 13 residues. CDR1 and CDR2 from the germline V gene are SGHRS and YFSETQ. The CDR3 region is CASSLGANTEAFF. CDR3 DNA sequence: TGCGCCAGCAGCTTGGGAGCAAACACTGAAGCTTTCTTT.

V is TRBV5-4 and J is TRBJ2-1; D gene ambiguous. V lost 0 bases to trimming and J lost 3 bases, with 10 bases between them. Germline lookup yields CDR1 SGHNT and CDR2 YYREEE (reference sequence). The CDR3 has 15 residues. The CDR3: CASSLVSLGYNEQFF. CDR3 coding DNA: TGTGCCAGCAGCTTGGTTAGTCTCGGCTACAATGAGCAGTTCTTC. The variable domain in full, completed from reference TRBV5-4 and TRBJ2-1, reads ETGVTQSPTHLIKTRGQQVTLRCSSQSGHNTVSWYQQALGQGPQFIFQYYREEENGRGNFPPRFSGLQFPNYSSELNVNALELDDSALYLCASSLVSLGYNEQFFGPGTRLTVL.

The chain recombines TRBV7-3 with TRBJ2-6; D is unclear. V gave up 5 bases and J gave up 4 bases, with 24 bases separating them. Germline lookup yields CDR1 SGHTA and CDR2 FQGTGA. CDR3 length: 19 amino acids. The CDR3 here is CASSRPLGLIADGANVLTF. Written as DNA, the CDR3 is TGTGCCAGCAGCCGTCCCCTCGGCTTAATAGCAGACGGGGCCAACGTCCTGACTTTC.

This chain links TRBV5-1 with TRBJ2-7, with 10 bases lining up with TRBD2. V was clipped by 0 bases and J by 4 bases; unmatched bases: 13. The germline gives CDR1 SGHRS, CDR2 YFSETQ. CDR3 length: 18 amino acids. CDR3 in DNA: TGCGCCAGCAGCTTGGTTCTTCGGGCTAGCGGGAGTATATACGAGCAGTACTTC. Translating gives CASSLVLRASGSIYEQYF.

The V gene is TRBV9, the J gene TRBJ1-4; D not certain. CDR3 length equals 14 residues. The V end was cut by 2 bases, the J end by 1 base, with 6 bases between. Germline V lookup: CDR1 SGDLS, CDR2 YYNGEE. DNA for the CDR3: TGTGCCAGCAGCGTCGGAGGAACTAATGAAAAACTGTTTTTT. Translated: CASSVGGTNEKLFF.

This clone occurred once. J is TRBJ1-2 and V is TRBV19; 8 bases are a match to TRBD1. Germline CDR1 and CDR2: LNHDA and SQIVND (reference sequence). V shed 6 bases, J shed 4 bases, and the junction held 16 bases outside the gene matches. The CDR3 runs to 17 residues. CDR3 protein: CASSKVTQGALGYGYTF. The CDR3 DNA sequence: TGTGCCAGTAGCAAGGTTACCCAGGGGGCGCTTGGCTATGGCTACACCTTC.

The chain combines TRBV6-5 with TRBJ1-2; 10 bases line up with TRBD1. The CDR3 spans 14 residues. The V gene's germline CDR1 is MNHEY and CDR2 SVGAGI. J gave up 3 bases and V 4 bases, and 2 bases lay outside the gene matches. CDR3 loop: CASSSGTGDYGYTF. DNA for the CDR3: TGTGCCAGCAGTTCAGGGACAGGGGACTATGGCTACACCTTC.

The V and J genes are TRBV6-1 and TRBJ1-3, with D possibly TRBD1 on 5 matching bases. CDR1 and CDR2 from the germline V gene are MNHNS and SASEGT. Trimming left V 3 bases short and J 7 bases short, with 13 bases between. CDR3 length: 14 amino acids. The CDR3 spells CASSEAGVLNTIYF. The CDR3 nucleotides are TGTGCCAGCAGTGAGGCGGGGGTTTTGAACACCATATATTTT.